What follows is one TCR beta chain and its context. Its matching antigen is unknown. Trimming at V came to 2 bases and at J to 8 bases, leaving 12 bases not matched to a gene. The CDR3 contains 16 residues. Per the germline V gene, CDR1 is MNHNY and CDR2 is SVGAGI (reference sequence). Primers: 60 Vbeta forward and 13 Jbeta reverse. Assay used: immunoSEQ multiplex PCR; TCRdb lists only in-frame clones, some missing. The sample holds under 150,000 clones, approximately 82% seen once. This specimen comes from a study of cytomegalovirus exposure and HLA in healthy donors. In the study overall: An analysis done earlier identified approximately 120 million unique TCR beta sequences from approximately 200 million T cells. Of some 360 genotyped donors, 70% to 85% clustered with self-reported Caucasian donors.

Points from the study as a whole: Most subjects' HLA-A and HLA-B alleles were reportedly predicted from TCR beta sequences. In presence/absence analyses, roughly uniform sequencing depth across donors was assumed.

The specimen was PBMCs. This TCR came from a man younger than 40 in good health and CMV-seropositive. This chain joins TRBV6-6 and TRBJ2-1; 7 bases match TRBD1. In DNA, the CDR3 is TGTGCCAGCAGTTACAACAGGGGCGCCTCGGGGTATGAGCAGTTCTTC. Translated: CASSYNRGASGYEQFF.